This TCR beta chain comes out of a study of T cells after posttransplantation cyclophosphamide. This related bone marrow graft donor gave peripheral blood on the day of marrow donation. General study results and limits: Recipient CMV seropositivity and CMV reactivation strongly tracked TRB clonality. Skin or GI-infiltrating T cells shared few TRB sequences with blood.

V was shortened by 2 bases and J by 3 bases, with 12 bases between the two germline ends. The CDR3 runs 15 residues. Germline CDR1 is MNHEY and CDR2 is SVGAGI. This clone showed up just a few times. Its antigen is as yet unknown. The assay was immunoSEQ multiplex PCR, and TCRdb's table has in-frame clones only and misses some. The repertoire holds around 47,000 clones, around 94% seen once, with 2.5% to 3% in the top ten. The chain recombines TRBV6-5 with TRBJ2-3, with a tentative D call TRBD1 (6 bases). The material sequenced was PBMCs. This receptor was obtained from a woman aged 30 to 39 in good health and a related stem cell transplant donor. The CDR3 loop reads CASSYRNRATDTQYF. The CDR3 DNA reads TGTGCCAGCAGTTACCGGAACAGGGCGACAGATACGCAGTATTTT.